This T cell receptor beta chain originates from a study of T cell repertoires in cytomegalovirus infection. Study-wide context: CMV epitopes, recently identified HLA-C-restricted and well-studied HLA-B-restricted, were used. Public TCR beta signatures were indicative of both CMV infection and a matching HLA type. Notes on the study in general: Predominance within the ex vivo response was attributable to HLA-C-restricted CMV-specific TCR beta clonotypes. Pooled public TCR beta family frequency picked out CMV carriers with the relevant HLA.

A few counts support this clonotype. Its antigen is still unknown. Trimming removed 6 bases from V and 2 bases from J, with 11 bases in between. CDR3 length: 14 residues. The germline gives CDR1 MNHEY, CDR2 SVGEGT. TCRdb redid the calling of the reads with MiXCR, one entry per CDR3 protein. There are around 750,000 distinct CDR3 sequences in the sample; 32% occur only once, and about an eighth lies in the top ten. This chain joins TRBV6-2 or TRBV6-3 and TRBJ2-1, with D possibly being TRBD1 (5 bases). Source: cultured CD8+ T cells from PBMCs, taken from culture after CMV antigen stimulation. This receptor was identified in a human donor in good health (CMV status not recorded). Some clones in this sample may be carry-over from other donors' samples. The CDR3 loop reads CASRRGVPYNEQFF. CDR3 nucleotides: TGTGCCAGCAGAAGGGGCGTCCCCTACAATGAGCAGTTCTTC.